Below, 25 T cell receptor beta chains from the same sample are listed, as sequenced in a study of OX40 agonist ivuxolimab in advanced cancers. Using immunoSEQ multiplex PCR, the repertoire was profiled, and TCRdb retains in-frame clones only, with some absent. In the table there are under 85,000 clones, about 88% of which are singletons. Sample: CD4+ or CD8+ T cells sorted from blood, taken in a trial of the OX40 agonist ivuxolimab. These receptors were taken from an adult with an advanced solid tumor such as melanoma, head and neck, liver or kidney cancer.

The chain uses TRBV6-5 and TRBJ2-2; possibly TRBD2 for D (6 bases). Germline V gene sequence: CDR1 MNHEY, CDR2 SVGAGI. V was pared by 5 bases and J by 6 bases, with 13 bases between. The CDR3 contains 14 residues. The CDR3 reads CASSRKGGSGELFF. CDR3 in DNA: TGTGCCAGCAGTAGAAAGGGAGGCTCCGGGGAGCTGTTTTTT.

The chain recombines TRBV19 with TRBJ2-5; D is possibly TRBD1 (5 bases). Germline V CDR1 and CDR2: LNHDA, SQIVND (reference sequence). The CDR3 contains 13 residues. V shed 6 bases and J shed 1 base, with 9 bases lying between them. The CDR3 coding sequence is TGTGCCAGTAGCAGACAGCCCCAAGAGACCCAGTACTTC. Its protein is CASSRQPQETQYF.

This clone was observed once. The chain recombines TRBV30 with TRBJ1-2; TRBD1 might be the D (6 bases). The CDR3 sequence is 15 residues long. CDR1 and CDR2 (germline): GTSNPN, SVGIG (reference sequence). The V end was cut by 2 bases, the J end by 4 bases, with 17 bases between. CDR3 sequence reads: CAWSTLGGASYGYTF. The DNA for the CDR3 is TGTGCCTGGAGTACCCTAGGGGGGGCTAGCTATGGCTACACCTTC.

The CDR3: CASSTLRAGGGDTQYF. CDR3 bases: TGTGCCAGCAGTACCCTTAGAGCGGGGGGTGGAGATACGCAGTATTTT. The chain couples TRBV7-9 to TRBJ2-3; 9 nucleotides line up with TRBD2. After removal of 6 bases from V and 5 bases from J, the junction contained 12 bases not matched to a gene. This CDR3 is 16 amino acids long. The germline V gene encodes CDR1 SEHNR and CDR2 FQNEAQ (reference sequence).

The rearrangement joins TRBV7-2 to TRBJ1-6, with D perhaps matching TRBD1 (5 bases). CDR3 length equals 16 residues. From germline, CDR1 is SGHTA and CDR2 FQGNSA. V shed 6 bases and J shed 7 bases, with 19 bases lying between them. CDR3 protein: CASRSLLPGSNSPLHF. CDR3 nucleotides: TGTGCCAGCAGGTCCCTGTTACCAGGGTCAAATTCACCCCTCCACTTT.

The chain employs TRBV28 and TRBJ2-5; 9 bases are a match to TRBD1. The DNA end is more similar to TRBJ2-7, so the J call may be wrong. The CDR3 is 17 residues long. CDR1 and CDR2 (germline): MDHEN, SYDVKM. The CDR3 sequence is CASSSLGQGPGGYEQYF. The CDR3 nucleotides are TGTGCCAGCAGTTCCCTTGGACAGGGGCCGGGAGGTTACGAGCAGTACTTC.

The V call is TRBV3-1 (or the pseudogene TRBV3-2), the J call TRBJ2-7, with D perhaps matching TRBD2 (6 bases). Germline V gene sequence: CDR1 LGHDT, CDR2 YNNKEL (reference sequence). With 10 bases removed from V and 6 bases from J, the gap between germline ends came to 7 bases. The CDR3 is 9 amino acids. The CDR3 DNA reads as TGTGCCATGGGGGGCGAGCAGTACTTC. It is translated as CAMGGEQYF.

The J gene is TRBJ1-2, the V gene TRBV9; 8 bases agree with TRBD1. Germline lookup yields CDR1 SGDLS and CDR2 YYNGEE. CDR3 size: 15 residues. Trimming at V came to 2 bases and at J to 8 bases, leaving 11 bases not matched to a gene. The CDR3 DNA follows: TGTGCCAGCAGCGTCGCCCTTGGACAGGGCGGCGGCTACACCTTC. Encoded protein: CASSVALGQGGGYTF.

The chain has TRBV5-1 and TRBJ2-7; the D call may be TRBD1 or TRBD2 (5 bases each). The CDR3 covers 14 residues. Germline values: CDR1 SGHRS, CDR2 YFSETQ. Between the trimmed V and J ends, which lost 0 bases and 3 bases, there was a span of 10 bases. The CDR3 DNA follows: TGCGCCAGCAGCTTGGGGGGCGGGTTCTACGAGCAGTACTTC. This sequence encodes CASSLGGGFYEQYF.

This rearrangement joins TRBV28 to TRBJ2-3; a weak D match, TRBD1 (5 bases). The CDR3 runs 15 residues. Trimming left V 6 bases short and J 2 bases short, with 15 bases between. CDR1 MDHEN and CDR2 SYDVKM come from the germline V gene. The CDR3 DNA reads TGTGCCAGCAGCCCCCCGTGGGGCAACACAGATACGCAGTATTTT. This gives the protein CASSPPWGNTDTQYF.

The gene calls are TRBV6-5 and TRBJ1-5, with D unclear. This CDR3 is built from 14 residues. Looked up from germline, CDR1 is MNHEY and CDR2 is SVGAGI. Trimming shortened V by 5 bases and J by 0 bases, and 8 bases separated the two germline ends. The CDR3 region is CASSDPYSNQPQHF. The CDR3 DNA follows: TGTGCCAGCAGTGACCCGTATAGCAATCAGCCCCAGCATTTT.

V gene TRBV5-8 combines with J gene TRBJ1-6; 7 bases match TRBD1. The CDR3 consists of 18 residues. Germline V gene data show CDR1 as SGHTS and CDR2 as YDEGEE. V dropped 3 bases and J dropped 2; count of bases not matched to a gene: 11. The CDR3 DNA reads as TGTGCCAGCAGCTACCTTCAGGGGGTAATGGCCTATAATTCACCCCTCCACTTT. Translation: CASSYLQGVMAYNSPLHF.

The CDR3 protein is CASTVWGQEQPQHF. For the CDR3, the DNA is TGTGCCAGCACCGTCTGGGGACAAGAGCAGCCCCAGCATTTT. The chain recombines TRBV6-5 with TRBJ1-5, with D tentatively TRBD1 (6 bases). The V end lost 7 bases, the J end lost 7 bases, and 17 bases lay between the germline ends. This CDR3 is built from 14 residues. Germline CDR1 and CDR2: MNHEY and SVGAGI.

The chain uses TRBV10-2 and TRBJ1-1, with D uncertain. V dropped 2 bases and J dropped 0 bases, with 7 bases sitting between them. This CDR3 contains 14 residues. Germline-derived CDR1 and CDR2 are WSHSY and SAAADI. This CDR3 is CASSETGLNTEAFF. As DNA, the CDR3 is TGCGCCAGCAGTGAGACGGGGTTGAACACTGAAGCTTTCTTT.

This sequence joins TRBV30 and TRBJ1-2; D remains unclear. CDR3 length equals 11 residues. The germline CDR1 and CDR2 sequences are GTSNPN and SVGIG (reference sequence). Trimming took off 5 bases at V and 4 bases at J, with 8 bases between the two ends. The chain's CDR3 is CAWGQTYGYTF. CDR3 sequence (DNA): TGTGCCTGGGGCCAAACCTATGGCTACACCTTC.

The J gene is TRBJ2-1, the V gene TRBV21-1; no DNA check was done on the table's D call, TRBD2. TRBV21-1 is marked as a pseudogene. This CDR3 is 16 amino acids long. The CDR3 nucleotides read TGTGCCAGCAGCAAAGTAAATGGACCCGGGAACAATGAGCAGTTCTTC. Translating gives CASSKVNGPGNNEQFF.

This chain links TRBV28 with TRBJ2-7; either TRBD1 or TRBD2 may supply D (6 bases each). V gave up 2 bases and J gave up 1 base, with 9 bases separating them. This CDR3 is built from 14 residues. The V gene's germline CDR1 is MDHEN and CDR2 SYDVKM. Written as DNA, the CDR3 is TGTGCCAGCAGTTTACAGGGGACTTCCTACGAGCAGTACTTC. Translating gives CASSLQGTSYEQYF. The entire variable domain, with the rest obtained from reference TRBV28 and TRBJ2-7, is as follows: DVKVTQSSRYLVKRTGEKVFLECVQDMDHENMFWYRQDPGLGLRLIYFSYDVKMKEKGDIPEGYSVSREKKERFSLILESASTNQTSMYLCASSLQGTSYEQYFGPGTRLTVT.

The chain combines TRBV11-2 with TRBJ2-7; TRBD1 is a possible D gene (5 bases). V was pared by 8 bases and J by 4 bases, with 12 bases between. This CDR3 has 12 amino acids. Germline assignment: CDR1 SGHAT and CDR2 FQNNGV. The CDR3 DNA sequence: TGTGCCAGCTCCCCCAGACAGTACGAGCAGTACTTC. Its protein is CASSPRQYEQYF. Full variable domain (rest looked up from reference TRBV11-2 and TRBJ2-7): EAGVAQSPRYKIIEKRQSVAFWCNPISGHATLYWYQQILGQGPKLLIQFQNNGVVDDSQLPKDRFSAERLKGVDSTLKIQPAKLEDSAVYLCASSPRQYEQYFGPGTRLTVT.

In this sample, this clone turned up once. CDR3 nucleotides: TGTGCCAGCGCCTCAGGGACGGGAAACACCATATATTTT. It encodes CASASGTGNTIYF. The rearrangement uses TRBV18 and TRBJ1-3; D might be TRBD1 (5 bases). The CDR3 loop spans 13 amino acids. From germline, CDR1 is KGHSH and CDR2 LQKENI. V was clipped by 8 bases and J by 4 bases, with 12 bases between them.

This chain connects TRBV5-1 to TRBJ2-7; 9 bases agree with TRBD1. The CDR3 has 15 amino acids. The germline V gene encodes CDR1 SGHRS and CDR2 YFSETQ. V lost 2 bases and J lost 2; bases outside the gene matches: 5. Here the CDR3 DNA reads TGCGCCAGCAGCTTCTGGACAGGGGTGCCCTACGAGCAGTACTTC. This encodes CASSFWTGVPYEQYF.

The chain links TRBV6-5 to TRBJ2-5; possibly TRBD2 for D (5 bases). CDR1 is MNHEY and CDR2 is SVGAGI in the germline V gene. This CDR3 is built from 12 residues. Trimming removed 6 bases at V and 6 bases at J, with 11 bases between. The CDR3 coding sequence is TGTGCCAGCAGCCACCCCGGGAAGACCCAGTACTTC. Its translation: CASSHPGKTQYF.

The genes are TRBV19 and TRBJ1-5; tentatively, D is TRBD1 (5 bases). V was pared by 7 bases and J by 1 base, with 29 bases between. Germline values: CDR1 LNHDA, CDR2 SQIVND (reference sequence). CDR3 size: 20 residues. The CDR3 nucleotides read TGTGCCAGTACGCATCGACAGATTTTCGGTCGAGTATCAAGCAATCAGCCCCAGCATTTT. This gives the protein CASTHRQIFGRVSSNQPQHF.

This chain's CDR3 is CASSPGTSGYTDTQYF. The DNA of the CDR3 is TGCGCCAGCAGCCCCGGGACTAGCGGATACACAGATACGCAGTATTTT. The rearrangement joins TRBV5-1 to TRBJ2-3, with TRBD2 matching over 11 bases. Germline values: CDR1 SGHRS, CDR2 YFSETQ. The V gene end was trimmed by 4 bases and the J gene end by 2 bases; junction bases not matched to a gene: 6. This CDR3 has 16 amino acids.

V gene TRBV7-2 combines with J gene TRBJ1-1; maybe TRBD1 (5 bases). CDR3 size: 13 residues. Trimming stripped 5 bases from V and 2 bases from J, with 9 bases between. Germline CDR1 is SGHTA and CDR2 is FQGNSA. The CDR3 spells CASSEGPNTEAFF. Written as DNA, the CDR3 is TGTGCCAGCAGCGAGGGACCCAACACTGAAGCTTTCTTT.

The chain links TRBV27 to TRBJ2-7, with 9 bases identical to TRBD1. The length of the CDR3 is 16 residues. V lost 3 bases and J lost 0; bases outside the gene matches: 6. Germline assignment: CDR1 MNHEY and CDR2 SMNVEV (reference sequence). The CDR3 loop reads CASSFKSGQGSYEQYF. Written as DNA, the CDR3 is TGTGCCAGCAGTTTTAAGTCGGGACAGGGCTCCTACGAGCAGTACTTC.